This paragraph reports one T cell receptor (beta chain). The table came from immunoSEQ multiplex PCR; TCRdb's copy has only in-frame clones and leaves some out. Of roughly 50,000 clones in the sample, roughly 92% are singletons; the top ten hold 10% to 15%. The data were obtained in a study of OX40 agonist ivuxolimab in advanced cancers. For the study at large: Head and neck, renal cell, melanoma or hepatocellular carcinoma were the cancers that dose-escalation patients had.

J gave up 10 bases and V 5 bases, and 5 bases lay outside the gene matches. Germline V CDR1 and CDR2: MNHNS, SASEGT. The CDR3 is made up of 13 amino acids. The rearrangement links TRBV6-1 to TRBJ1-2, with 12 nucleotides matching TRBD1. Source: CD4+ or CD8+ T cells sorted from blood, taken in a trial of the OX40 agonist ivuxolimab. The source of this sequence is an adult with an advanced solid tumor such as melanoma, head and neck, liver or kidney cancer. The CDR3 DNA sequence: TGTGCCAGCAGTCAAGGGACAGGGGGCGCCTACACCTTC. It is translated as CASSQGTGGAYTF.